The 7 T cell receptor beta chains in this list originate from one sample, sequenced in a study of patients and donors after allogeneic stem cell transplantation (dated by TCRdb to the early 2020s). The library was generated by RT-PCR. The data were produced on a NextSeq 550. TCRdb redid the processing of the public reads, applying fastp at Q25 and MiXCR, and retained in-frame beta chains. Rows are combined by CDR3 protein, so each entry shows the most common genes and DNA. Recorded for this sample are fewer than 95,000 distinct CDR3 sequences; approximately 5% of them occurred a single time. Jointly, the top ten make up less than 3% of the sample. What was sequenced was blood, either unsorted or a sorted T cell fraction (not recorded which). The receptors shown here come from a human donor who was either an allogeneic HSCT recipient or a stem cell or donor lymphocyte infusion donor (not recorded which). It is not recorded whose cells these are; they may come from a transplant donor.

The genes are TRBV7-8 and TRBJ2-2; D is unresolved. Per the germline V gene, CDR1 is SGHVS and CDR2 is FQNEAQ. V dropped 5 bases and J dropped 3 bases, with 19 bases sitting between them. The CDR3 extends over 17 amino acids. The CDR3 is CASSPMAIGPYTGELFF. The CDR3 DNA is TGTGCCAGCAGCCCGATGGCGATCGGCCCTTACACCGGGGAGCTGTTTTTT.

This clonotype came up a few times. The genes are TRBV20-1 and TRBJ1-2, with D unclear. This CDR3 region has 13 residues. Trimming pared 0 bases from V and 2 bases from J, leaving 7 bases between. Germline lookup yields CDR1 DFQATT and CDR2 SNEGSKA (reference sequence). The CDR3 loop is CSARDMGNYGYTF. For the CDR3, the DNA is TGCAGTGCTAGAGACATGGGGAACTATGGCTACACCTTC.

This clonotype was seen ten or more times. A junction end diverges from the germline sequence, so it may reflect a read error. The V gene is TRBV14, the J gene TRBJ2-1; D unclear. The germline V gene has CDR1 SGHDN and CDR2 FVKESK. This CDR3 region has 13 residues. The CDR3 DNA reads TGTGCCAGCAGGCAAGCTAGTCGGACGGAGCAGTTCTTC. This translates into CASRQASRTEQFF.

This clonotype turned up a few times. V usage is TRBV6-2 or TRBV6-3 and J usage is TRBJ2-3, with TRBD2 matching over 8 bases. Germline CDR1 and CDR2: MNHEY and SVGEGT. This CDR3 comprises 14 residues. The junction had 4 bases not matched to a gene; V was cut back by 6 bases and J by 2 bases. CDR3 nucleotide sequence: TGTGCCAGCAGGACGGGGGGGACCACAGATACGCAGTATTTT. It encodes CASRTGGTTDTQYF.

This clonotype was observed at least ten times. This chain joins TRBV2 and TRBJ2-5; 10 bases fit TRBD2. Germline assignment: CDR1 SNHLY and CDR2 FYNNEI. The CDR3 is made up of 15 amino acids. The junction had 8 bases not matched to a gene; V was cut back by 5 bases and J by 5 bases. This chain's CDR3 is CASSRIAGGGETQYF. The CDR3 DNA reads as TGTGCCAGCAGTCGGATAGCGGGAGGCGGGGAGACCCAGTACTTC.

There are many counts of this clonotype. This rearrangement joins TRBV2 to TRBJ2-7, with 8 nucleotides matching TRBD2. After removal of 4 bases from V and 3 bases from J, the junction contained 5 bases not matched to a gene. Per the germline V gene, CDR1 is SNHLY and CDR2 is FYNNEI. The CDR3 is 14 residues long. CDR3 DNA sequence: TGTGCCAGCAGTGTTGTTAGCGGGATCTACGAGCAGTACTTC. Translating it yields CASSVVSGIYEQYF.

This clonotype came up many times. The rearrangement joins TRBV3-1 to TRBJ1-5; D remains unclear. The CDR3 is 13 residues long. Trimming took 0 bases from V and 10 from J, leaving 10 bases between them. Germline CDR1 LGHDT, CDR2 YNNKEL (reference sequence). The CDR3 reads CASSQDTGHPQHF. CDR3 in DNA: TGTGCCAGCAGCCAAGATACGGGCCACCCCCAGCATTTT. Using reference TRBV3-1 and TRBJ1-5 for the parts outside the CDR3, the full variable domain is DTAVSQTPKYLVTQMGNDKSIKCEQNLGHDTMYWYKQDSKKFLKIMFSYNNKELIINETVPNRFSPKSPDKAHLNLHINSLELGDSAVYFCASSQDTGHPQHFGDGTRLSIL.